A single sample is the source of the 7 T cell receptor beta chains below, sequenced in a study of post-analysis software for immune sequencing data. Overall study results and limits: Relative to controls, patients had 4 or 5 TRBV segments at higher frequency, with TRBV5-6, TRBV5-1 and TRBV20-1 among these.

The authors incorporated unique molecular identifiers into the TCR beta cDNA libraries. TCRdb called the PCR reads again in MiXCR, with one record for every CDR3 protein. This sample carries around 700,000 distinct CDR3 sequences, over 45% of them seen once, and the ten largest clones take roughly 10%. Antigens of these TCRs are unknown. Sample: blood. These receptors were collected from a girl aged 2-10 years with multiple sclerosis.

This clonotype was seen a few times. V usage is TRBV7-2 and J usage is TRBJ1-2; D remains unclear. The germline V and J ends were trimmed by 5 bases and 7 bases, with 8 bases remaining between them. This CDR3 has 11 amino acids. Germline values: CDR1 SGHTA, CDR2 FQGNSA. CDR3 nucleotides: TGTGCCAGCAGCCGCTTGGGTGGCTACACCTTC. Encoded protein: CASSRLGGYTF. The variable domain in full, with the rest retrieved from reference TRBV7-2 and TRBJ1-2, is GAGVSQSPSNKVTEKGKDVELRCDPISGHTALYWYRQSLGQGLEFLIYFQGNSAPDKSGLPSDRFSAERTGGSVSTLTIQRTQQEDSAVYLCASSRLGGYTFGSGTRLTVV.

This chain connects TRBV12-3 or TRBV12-4 to TRBJ2-7, with D maybe TRBD2 (6 bases). CDR3 size: 15 residues. V was shortened by 7 bases and J by 0 bases, with 16 bases between the two germline ends. The CDR3 DNA follows: TGTGCCAGCATCCCCAATAGCGGCTCCTCCTACGAGCAGTACTTC. Translation: CASIPNSGSSYEQYF.

The genes are TRBV27 and TRBJ1-2, with D tentatively TRBD1 (5 bases). The CDR3 contains 14 residues. Trimming shortened V by 5 bases and J by 2 bases, and 12 bases separated the two germline ends. Germline V gene sequence: CDR1 MNHEY, CDR2 SMNVEV (reference sequence). CDR3 protein: CASSLLGPNYGYTF. DNA for the CDR3: TGTGCCAGCAGTCTTTTGGGGCCGAACTATGGCTACACCTTC.

This clonotype was observed a single time. CDR3 nucleotides: TGTGCCAGCACCCGCGGCCCCACCGGGTCATACGAGCAGTACTTC. Translating gives CASTRGPTGSYEQYF. This chain connects TRBV11-2 to TRBJ2-7; unclear D gene. In germline, CDR1 is SGHAT, CDR2 FQNNGV. The V end lost 7 bases, the J end lost 4 bases, and 20 bases lay between the germline ends. This CDR3 is 15 amino acids long.

V gene TRBV12-3 or TRBV12-4 combines with J gene TRBJ1-1, with 8 positions matching TRBD1. V gave up 6 bases and J gave up 3 bases; unmatched junction bases: 9. The CDR3 is made up of 15 amino acids. DNA for the CDR3: TGTGCCAGCAGATCGACAGGGGCTTGGGACACTGAAGCTTTCTTT. Amino acids: CASRSTGAWDTEAFF.

V is TRBV4-1 and J is TRBJ1-1, with D perhaps matching TRBD1 (5 bases). V lost 3 bases to trimming and J lost 0 bases, with 8 bases between them. Germline CDR1 is MGHRA and CDR2 is YSYEKL. The CDR3 extends over 14 amino acids. This CDR3 is CASSQGPLNTEAFF. CDR3 DNA: TGCGCCAGCAGCCAGGGACCGCTGAACACTGAAGCTTTCTTT.

A few counts support this clonotype. The chain has TRBV12-3 or TRBV12-4 and TRBJ2-1, with D maybe TRBD1 (6 bases). V shed 3 bases and J shed 7 bases, with 16 bases lying between them. The CDR3 sequence is 15 residues long. The CDR3 spells CASSLSGAGANEQFF. CDR3 sequence (DNA): TGTGCCAGCAGTTTGAGCGGAGCAGGGGCAAATGAGCAGTTCTTC.